This entry features one TCR beta chain sequence. The record originates from a study of blood T cell repertoires in COVID-19. Across the study: Researchers got acute and convalescent COVID-19 samples from the United States, Italy and Spain. PBMCs, B-cell-depleted T cells, or T cells provided the cDNA or gDNA that made up the material.

The authors' processing: Amplified reference gene primers provided the basis for estimating nucleated cell counts. Data came from immunoSEQ multiplex PCR; TCRdb stores just in-frame clones and leaves some out. V and J calls plus clone size are reproduced from that table; the DNA served to infer D and trimming. The data hold 250,000 to 300,000 clones, with roughly 87% observed a single time. V shed 2 bases, J shed 7 bases, and the junction held 15 bases outside the gene matches. There are 17 residues in the CDR3. Germline loops: CDR1 SGHRS, CDR2 YFSETQ. Sequenced material: peripheral blood. The source of this sequence is a woman in her forties or fifties who had recovered from COVID-19. This chain links TRBV5-1 with TRBJ1-1; 9 bases line up with TRBD1. The CDR3: CASSLIPGQGWVLEAFF. As DNA, the CDR3 is TGCGCCAGCAGCTTAATACCGGGACAGGGCTGGGTTCTTGAAGCTTTCTTT.